Presented here are 9 T cell receptor beta chains from one specimen sequenced in a study of regulatory T cells in long-lasting Graves disease. Specified time point: newly diagnosed GD, antithyroid drugs for less than 3 months. PBMC-extracted RNA yielded the TCR library. Assembly of TCR beta libraries relied on iRepertoire HTBI primers together with Arm-PCR of CDR3 regions. TCRdb reanalysed the multiplex PCR reads using MiXCR and keeps one entry per CDR3 protein. The repertoire holds hundreds of thousands of distinct CDR3 sequences, with 16% as singletons. This sample was shared with a second study, whose subject was T cells in Graves' hyperthyroidism and ophthalmopathy.

This material consisted of peripheral blood mononuclear cells (PBMCs), taken at new diagnosis, from a patient treated with antithyroid drugs. All receptors come from a woman in her 30s with Graves disease.

This clonotype has more than one count but fewer than ten. The CDR3 spells CSARDGQGTSNIQYF. For the CDR3, the DNA is TGCAGTGCTAGAGATGGGCAGGGGACCTCTAACATTCAGTACTTC. The V and J genes are TRBV20-1 and TRBJ2-4, with D possibly TRBD1 on 6 matching bases. V gave up 0 bases and J gave up 7 bases, with 16 bases separating them. The V gene's germline CDR1 is DFQATT and CDR2 SNEGSKA (reference sequence). This CDR3 is built from 15 residues.

This clonotype was counted between two and nine times. V and J are TRBV20-1 and TRBJ1-5; D is unclear. Germline loops: CDR1 DFQATT, CDR2 SNEGSKA (reference sequence). Trimming pared 2 bases from V and 2 bases from J, leaving 10 bases between. The CDR3 is 14 amino acids. CDR3 loop: CSARPGAGNQPQHF. The CDR3 nucleotides read TGCAGTGCTAGACCCGGCGCGGGCAATCAGCCCCAGCATTTT.

This clonotype was seen repeatedly, ten times or more. The chain recombines TRBV28 with TRBJ2-7, with D uncertain. Germline V CDR1 and CDR2: MDHEN, SYDVKM. Trimming pared 9 bases from V and 4 bases from J, leaving 10 bases between. The CDR3 loop spans 11 amino acids. The CDR3 nucleotides read TGTGCCAGTTCCCGCCAGTACGAGCAGTACTTC. It encodes CASSRQYEQYF. Full variable domain (missing parts from reference TRBV28 and TRBJ2-7): DVKVTQSSRYLVKRTGEKVFLECVQDMDHENMFWYRQDPGLGLRLIYFSYDVKMKEKGDIPEGYSVSREKKERFSLILESASTNQTSMYLCASSRQYEQYFGPGTRLTVT.

In its sample, this clonotype was seen a few times. This sequence joins TRBV30 and TRBJ2-7; D is ambiguous. V was trimmed by 7 bases and J by 2 bases, leaving 12 bases between them. The germline V gene encodes CDR1 GTSNPN and CDR2 SVGIG (reference sequence). The CDR3 loop spans 12 amino acids. CDR3 sequence: CASTDGAYEQYF. DNA for the CDR3: TGTGCCTCCACGGACGGCGCCTACGAGCAGTACTTC.

Many counts were recorded for this clonotype. The rearrangement links TRBV7-9 to TRBJ1-1; D is perhaps TRBD1 (5 bases). Germline V gene sequence: CDR1 SEHNR, CDR2 FQNEAQ (reference sequence). CDR3 length: 15 amino acids. With 5 bases removed from V and 6 bases from J, the gap between germline ends came to 19 bases. The CDR3 coding sequence is TGTGCCAGCAGCCCACTGCTCGGGGGAGCCGCTGAAGCTTTCTTT. Protein sequence: CASSPLLGGAAEAFF.

V usage is TRBV6-2 or TRBV6-3 and J usage is TRBJ2-1, with a tentative D call TRBD1 (5 bases). The CDR3 is 15 amino acids. V was trimmed by 2 bases and J by 8 bases, leaving 16 bases between them. Germline V gene lookup returns CDR1 MNHEY and CDR2 SVGEGT. The CDR3 region is CASSYGSGNRDEQFF. The CDR3 DNA is TGTGCCAGCAGTTACGGGTCAGGGAACCGCGATGAGCAGTTCTTC.

This clonotype came up many times. This chain uses TRBV12-3 or TRBV12-4 with TRBJ1-1; D not certain. V lost 5 bases and J 1 base, leaving 11 bases between the germline ends. There are 14 residues in the CDR3. The CDR3 protein is CASSPGLQNTEAFF. The CDR3 bases are TGTGCCAGCAGTCCCGGGTTACAGAACACTGAAGCTTTCTTT.

This clonotype showed up just a few times. V gene TRBV24-1 combines with J gene TRBJ2-7; no firm D call. This CDR3 spans 16 amino acids. The V gene's germline CDR1 is KGHDR and CDR2 SFDVKD. The V end was cut by 4 bases, the J end by 2 bases, with 17 bases between. The CDR3, as DNA: TGTGCCACCAGTGACCCCAGATCGCCCCAGCCCTACGAGCAGTACTTC. It yields the protein CATSDPRSPQPYEQYF.

This clonotype has a count of ten or more. The rearrangement uses TRBV11-2 and TRBJ2-5; no firm D call. V lost 4 bases and J 1 base, leaving 10 bases between the germline ends. The CDR3 is made up of 14 amino acids. Germline assignment: CDR1 SGHAT and CDR2 FQNNGV. The CDR3 loop is CASSSRLIQETQYF. The CDR3 coding sequence is TGTGCCAGCAGCTCTAGACTCATCCAAGAGACCCAGTACTTC. The full variable domain, rest sourced from reference TRBV11-2 and TRBJ2-5, is EAGVAQSPRYKIIEKRQSVAFWCNPISGHATLYWYQQILGQGPKLLIQFQNNGVVDDSQLPKDRFSAERLKGVDSTLKIQPAKLEDSAVYLCASSSRLIQETQYFGPGTRLLVL.